Included here is one T cell receptor (beta chain) sequence, with context. This entry belongs to a study of T cell responses to AZD1222 COVID-19 vaccine. This CDR3 region has 14 residues. CDR1 and CDR2 (germline): SGHRS, YFSETQ. V shed 1 base, J shed 5 bases, and the junction held 1 base outside the gene matches. Sequencing used immunoSEQ multiplex PCR; TCRdb keeps in-frame clones, though not all of them. The sample lists about 180,000 clones; around 88% were seen once. The source is an adult who received the AZD1222 COVID-19 vaccine. The chain couples TRBV5-1 to TRBJ2-1; 9 bases align to TRBD2. The sample in question was peripheral blood, obtained 28 days after the second AZD1222 dose. This CDR3 is CASSLLAGNNEQFF. CDR3 in DNA: TGCGCCAGCAGCTTGCTAGCGGGGAACAATGAGCAGTTCTTC.